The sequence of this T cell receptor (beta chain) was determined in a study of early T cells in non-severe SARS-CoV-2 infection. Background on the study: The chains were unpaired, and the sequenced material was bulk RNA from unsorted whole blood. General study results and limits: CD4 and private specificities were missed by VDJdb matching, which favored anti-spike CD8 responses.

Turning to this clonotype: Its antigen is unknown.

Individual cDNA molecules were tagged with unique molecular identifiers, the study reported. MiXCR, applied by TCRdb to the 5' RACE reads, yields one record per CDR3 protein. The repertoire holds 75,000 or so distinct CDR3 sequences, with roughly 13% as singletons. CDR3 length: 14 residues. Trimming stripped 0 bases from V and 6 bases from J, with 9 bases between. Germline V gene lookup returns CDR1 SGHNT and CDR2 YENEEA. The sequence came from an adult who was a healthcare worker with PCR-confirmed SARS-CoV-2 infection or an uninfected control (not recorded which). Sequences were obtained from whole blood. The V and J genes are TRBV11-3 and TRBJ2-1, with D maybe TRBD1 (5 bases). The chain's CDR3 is CASSLDQTANEQFF. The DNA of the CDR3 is TGTGCCAGCAGCTTAGATCAGACAGCCAATGAGCAGTTCTTC.